This T cell receptor (beta chain) was observed in a study of cytomegalovirus exposure and HLA in healthy donors. Note on this clone: Its specificity is unknown.

Vbeta (60) and Jbeta (13) primers were used in the PCR. Authors' data handling: In a later analysis, around 10 million of approximately 81 million unique beta chains occurred in at least two donors. Clones were sequenced by immunoSEQ multiplex PCR, and TCRdb holds only the in-frame ones, with some missing. D and trimming come from the DNA, and the V and J calls and clone size come from that table. The sample shows approximately 100,000 clones, 78% of them seen only once. The CDR3 is 15 residues long. V was clipped by 8 bases and J by 4 bases; unmatched bases: 10. Points from the study as a whole: Rare TCR sequences predominated, though certain public TCRs were found in many donors. Earlier analysis yielded a pattern in which most TCR beta V segments were productive about 90% or about 30% of the time.

At the time of sampling, donors were nominally healthy, though unrecorded immune exposures were likely. The material sequenced was PBMCs. The TCR sequence derives from a woman aged 40 to 50 in good health and CMV-seropositive. This sequence joins TRBV23-1 and TRBJ1-5; TRBD1 matches 8 bases. TRBV23-1 is treated as an ORF (open reading frame) with a function not yet certain. CDR3 nucleotide sequence: TGCGCCAGCCGGACAGGGATAATTTGGAATCAGCCCCAGCATTTT. Translation: CASRTGIIWNQPQHF.